A selection of T cell receptor beta chains follows, all from one sample in a study of T cells after posttransplantation cyclophosphamide. Here immunoSEQ multiplex PCR was the method, and the copy in TCRdb shows in-frame clones only, minus some. Singletons are absent from the sample, which has thousands of clones. The sequenced sample was PBMCs, obtained after allogeneic stem cell transplant with posttransplant cyclophosphamide. The receptors originated from a female patient between 50 and 60 years old who received an allogeneic stem cell transplant from an unrelated donor, was CMV-positive, and had acute GVHD only. The graft donor may account for some of the T cells. The CDR3 runs from the conserved cysteine through the conserved F or W. A D gene is named only where the DNA matches it firmly. Expanded clones are given a class, and other clones once, few, many or no size at all.

TRBV4-2	TRBJ1-3	many	TRBD1	CASSLRTGGGNTIYF	TGTGCCAGCAGCCTCCGGACAGGGGGAGGAAACACCATATATTTT
TRBV30	TRBJ1-6	.	TRBD1	CAWSVRGGGNSPLHF	TGTGCCTGGAGTGTCAGAGGGGGCGGGAATTCACCCCTCCACTTT
TRBV5-5	TRBJ1-2	many	TRBD1	CASNRDRGTPYGYTF	TGTGCCAGCAACCGTGACAGGGGAACCCCCTATGGCTACACCTTC
TRBV9	TRBJ2-1	many	TRBD1	CASSASGTGYHEQFF	TGTGCCAGCAGCGCTTCCGGGACAGGGTACCATGAGCAGTTCTTC
TRBV9	TRBJ2-1	many	TRBD2	CASSVAGGRAGEQFF	TGTGCCAGCAGCGTAGCGGGCGGGAGGGCCGGGGAGCAGTTCTTC
TRBV9	TRBJ2-7	few	TRBD1	CASSHPTTGAPYEQYF	TGTGCCAGCAGCCACCCAACGACAGGGGCCCCCTACGAGCAGTACTTC
TRBV11-2	TRBJ2-7	medium-sized	.	CASSVALLRSEQYF	TGTGCCAGCAGCGTCGCCCTACTACGGAGCGAGCAGTACTTC
TRBV5-4	TRBJ2-1	medium-sized	TRBD2	CASSPGLAGRREQFF	TGTGCCAGCAGCCCCGGACTAGCGGGTCGACGGGAGCAGTTCTTC
TRBV5-5	TRBJ2-5	many	TRBD1	CASSNRTGGETQYF	TGTGCCAGCAGCAACAGGACAGGGGGGGAGACCCAGTACTTC
TRBV7-2	TRBJ1-4	many	TRBD1	CASSSPGQGATNEKLFF	TGTGCCAGCAGTTCCCCGGGACAGGGGGCAACTAATGAAAAACTGTTTTTT
TRBV9	TRBJ2-5	.	.	CASSVGQGEETQYF	TGTGCCAGCAGCGTAGGGCAGGGTGAGGAGACCCAGTACTTC
TRBV7-2	TRBJ2-7	many	.	CASSLLGHSYEQYF	TGTGCCAGCAGCTTATTGGGGCACTCTTACGAGCAGTACTTC
TRBV6-1	TRBJ1-5	many	.	CASSEARGGVGGQPQHF	TGTGCCAGCAGTGAAGCCCGGGGGGGGGTTGGGGGTCAGCCCCAGCATTTT
TRBV7-9	TRBJ2-7	many	.	CASSPHDNYEQYF	TGTGCCAGCAGCCCACACGACAACTACGAGCAGTACTTC
TRBV7-9	TRBJ1-3	many	.	CASSLVSRNPNSGNTIYF	TGTGCCAGCAGCTTAGTTTCAAGAAATCCTAACTCTGGAAACACCATATATTTT
TRBV28	TRBJ1-1	many	.	CASSLWGQGTEAFF	TGTGCCAGCAGTTTATGGGGGCAGGGCACTGAAGCTTTCTTT
TRBV28	TRBJ1-4	many	.	CASRTDREGVKLFF	TGTGCCAGCAGGACGGACCGGGAAGGAGTAAAACTGTTTTTT
TRBV15	TRBJ1-3	many	TRBD1	CATSRDSRRGDTIYF	TGTGCCACCAGCAGAGATTCCCGCAGGGGGGACACCATATATTTT
TRBV5-5	TRBJ1-1	medium-sized	TRBD1	CASSLAWGQSEVAFF	TGTGCCAGCAGCTTGGCCTGGGGACAGTCAGAGGTAGCTTTCTTT
TRBV7-8	TRBJ2-1	.	.	CASSSGNEQFF	TGTGCCAGCAGCTCCGGCAATGAGCAGTTCTTC
TRBV30	TRBJ2-7	many	.	CAWNLGDEQYF	TGTGCCTGGAACTTGGGAGACGAGCAGTACTTC
TRBV2	TRBJ1-1	many	.	CATFGGVAEAFF	TGTGCCACCTTTGGGGGGGTCGCTGAAGCTTTCTTT
TRBV27	TRBJ1-1	medium-sized	.	CASSQDSVNTEAFF	TGTGCCAGCAGTCAGGACAGCGTGAACACTGAAGCTTTCTTT
TRBV7-9	TRBJ2-1	many	.	CASSLKDSAYNEQFF	TGTGCCAGCAGCTTGAAGGACTCTGCTTACAATGAGCAGTTCTTC
TRBV6-5	TRBJ1-1	medium-sized	.	CASSRQYTEAFF	TGTGCCAGCAGCAGACAATACACTGAAGCTTTCTTT
TRBV19	TRBJ2-1	medium-sized	TRBD1	CASSTGQGSYNEQFF	TGTGCCAGTAGTACGGGACAGGGCTCCTACAATGAGCAGTTCTTC
TRBV28	TRBJ1-2	many	TRBD1	CASRGDRAYGYTF	TGTGCCAGCAGAGGAGACAGGGCGTATGGCTACACCTTC
TRBV6-5	TRBJ2-7	few	TRBD1	CASSPSPGQFYEQYF	TGTGCCAGCAGCCCAAGTCCGGGACAGTTCTACGAGCAGTACTTC
TRBV9	TRBJ2-7	many	.	CASSGEEGQHSYEQYF	TGTGCCAGCAGCGGAGAGGAGGGACAGCACTCCTACGAGCAGTACTTC
TRBV6-6	TRBJ1-2	medium-sized	.	CASSTSGAGYGYTF	TGTGCCAGCAGTACCTCTGGGGCCGGCTATGGCTACACCTTC
TRBV7-9	TRBJ1-1	many	.	CASSSLGAEAFF	TGTGCCAGCAGCTCCCTGGGCGCTGAAGCTTTCTTT
TRBV5-1	TRBJ1-1	medium-sized	.	CASSLALNTEAFF	TGCGCCAGCAGCTTGGCGTTAAACACTGAAGCTTTCTTT
TRBV5-1	TRBJ1-2	many	.	CASSLGGDYGYTF	TGCGCCAGCAGCTTGGGCGGCGACTATGGCTACACCTTC
TRBV4-3	TRBJ2-7	many	.	CASSQDRAATYEQYF	TGCGCCAGCAGCCAAGATCGCGCGGCTACCTACGAGCAGTACTTC
TRBV6-5	TRBJ1-1	medium-sized	.	CASSYARTVNTEAFF	TGTGCCAGCAGTTACGCCCGGACAGTGAACACTGAAGCTTTCTTT
TRBV7-9	TRBJ2-1	many	.	CASSLGANNEQFF	TGTGCCAGCAGCTTAGGGGCAAACAATGAGCAGTTCTTC
TRBV30	TRBJ2-1	many	TRBD2	CAWSPRARLAEFNNEQFF	TGTGCCTGGAGTCCTCGAGCGAGGCTAGCGGAGTTCAACAATGAGCAGTTCTTC
TRBV30	TRBJ2-7	many	.	CAWSQADAPYEQYF	TGTGCCTGGAGCCAAGCGGACGCTCCCTACGAGCAGTACTTC
TRBV19	TRBJ1-2	many	TRBD1	CASHRGRGERYTF	TGTGCCAGTCACAGGGGGCGAGGGGAGCGCTACACCTTC
TRBV28	TRBJ2-5	medium-sized	.	CASSLEDLQETQYF	TGTGCCAGCAGTTTAGAAGACTTGCAAGAGACCCAGTACTTC
TRBV7-9	TRBJ1-2	few	TRBD1	CASSSGDSDFHNYGYTF	TGTGCCAGCAGCTCAGGGGACAGCGATTTCCACAACTATGGCTACACTTTC
TRBV28	TRBJ1-4	.	TRBD1	CASSPTGLNEKLFF	TGTGCCAGCAGCCCGACAGGGCTTAATGAAAAACTGTTTTTT